This paragraph covers one TCR beta chain sequence. Its antigen is as yet unknown. The data belong to a study of T cell therapy after organ transplantation. Study-wide background: Of some 10 patients, eight responded clinically and two did not.

The V gene's germline CDR1 is SGHDT and CDR2 YYEEEE. The CDR3 extends over 15 amino acids. Trimming pared 4 bases from V and 7 bases from J, leaving 20 bases between. The assay was immunoSEQ multiplex PCR, and TCRdb's table has in-frame clones only and misses some. The data hold about 48,000 clones, with roughly 93% observed a single time. Study findings and constraints: Nonresponders had marked pretherapy clonal expansions and little post-therapy change. Poor CD8+ T cell yield may explain few expansions in nonresponders. CD8 clonality fold change after therapy inversely tracked pretherapy clonality.

This receptor was taken from a human patient who had received a solid organ transplant and had CMV disease. The source material was CD8+ T cells from blood, sampled before autologous CMV-specific T cell therapy. The V call is TRBV5-6, the J call TRBJ1-1; a possible D gene is TRBD1 (6 bases). In DNA, the CDR3 is TGTGCCAGCAGCAGGGGGGAGGGTTTTAATCGTGAAGCTTTCTTT. It translates to CASSRGEGFNREAFF.